This T cell receptor (beta chain) was captured in a study of Ad26.COV2.S vaccination and SARS-CoV-2 variants. Background on the study: As a participant in COV1001, the donor was in the Ad26.COV2.S trial arm. General study results and limits: Vaccinees displayed broader spike-specific TCR repertoires than placebo recipients.

A word on this clone: Its antigen is still unknown.

CDR3 size: 18 residues. Specified treatment: about 20 received Ad26.COV2.S at low or high dose, single or two shots; roughly 5 received placebo; per-sample allocation not given. Day 63 after the first vaccine or placebo injection was the time point for sampling. In the vaccine, an Ad26 vector expressed the SARS-CoV-2 spike of the Wuhan strain. TCRdb's table, derived via immunoSEQ multiplex PCR, lists solely in-frame clones and lacks some. Of 250,000 to 300,000 clones in the sample, around 87% were seen once. J is TRBJ2-3 and V is TRBV1; TRBD1, the table's D call, was not compared with the DNA. TRBV1 is flagged as a pseudogene. This material consisted of peripheral blood, taken in a trial of Ad26.COV2.S vaccine versus placebo. The source is a person aged 18-65 years who received the Ad26.COV2.S COVID-19 vaccine or a placebo. CDR3 bases: TGCACCAGCAGCCAAGAAATGGGCCACACAGCTCCGACAGATACGCAGTATTTT. It is translated as CTSSQEMGHTAPTDTQYF.